The 31 T cell receptor beta chains given below trace back to one sample, sequenced in a study of T cell responses to AZD1222 COVID-19 vaccine. Data came from immunoSEQ multiplex PCR; TCRdb stores just in-frame clones and leaves some out. The data hold over 110,000 clones, with about 87% observed a single time. The sample in question was peripheral blood, obtained on day 0 of AZD1222 vaccination. Every receptor here comes from an adult in good health.

This clone was seen only a few times. V is TRBV5-1 and J is TRBJ2-2; tentatively, D is TRBD1 (5 bases). CDR3 length: 15 residues. Trimming left V 5 bases short and J 1 base short, with 12 bases between. CDR1 is SGHRS and CDR2 is YFSETQ in the germline V gene. CDR3 residues: CASRATRVNTGELFF. CDR3 in DNA: TGCGCCAGCAGGGCGACCAGGGTGAACACCGGGGAGCTGTTTTTT. Supplemented by reference TRBV5-1 and TRBJ2-2, the full variable domain reads KAGVTQTPRYLIKTRGQQVTLSCSPISGHRSVSWYQQTPGQGLQFLFEYFSETQRNKGNFPGRFSGRQFSNSRSEMNVSTLELGDSALYLCASRATRVNTGELFFGEGSRLTVL.

This clone was seen only once. V is TRBV7-9 and J is TRBJ1-2, with unresolved D. The germline V gene has CDR1 SEHNR and CDR2 FQNEAQ (reference sequence). With 5 bases removed from V and 3 bases from J, the gap between germline ends came to 16 bases. The CDR3 is 15 amino acids. CDR3 sequence reads: CASSPQQYQYYGYTF. The CDR3 DNA follows: TGTGCCAGCAGCCCCCAACAGTACCAATACTATGGCTACACCTTC.

V usage is TRBV9 and J usage is TRBJ1-2; D gene unclear. The CDR3 contains 13 residues. CDR1 SGDLS and CDR2 YYNGEE come from the germline V gene. V dropped 0 bases and J dropped 4 bases, with 7 bases sitting between them. The CDR3, as DNA: TGTGCCAGCAGCGTAGGAAAGTCCTATGGCTACACCTTC. It is translated as CASSVGKSYGYTF.

This chain joins TRBV7-2 and TRBJ1-1, with D possibly TRBD1 on 5 matching bases. The V gene lost 2 bases and the J gene lost 2 bases, with 9 bases spanning the gap. CDR3 size: 14 residues. Germline V gene sequence: CDR1 SGHTA, CDR2 FQGNSA. DNA of the CDR3: TGTGCCAGCAGCTTATGGCAGGGTAACACTGAAGCTTTCTTT. This translates into CASSLWQGNTEAFF.

The rearrangement links TRBV7-9 to TRBJ1-6, with D possibly TRBD1 on 6 matching bases. This CDR3 is 14 amino acids long. With 6 bases removed from V and 10 bases from J, the gap between germline ends came to 16 bases. Germline V gives CDR1 SEHNR, CDR2 FQNEAQ (reference sequence). The CDR3 loop reads CASSSDRSESPLHF. The CDR3 region has the DNA TGTGCCAGCAGTTCCGACAGGTCGGAGTCACCCCTCCACTTT.

This chain links TRBV21-1 with TRBJ1-5. TRBV21-1 is a documented pseudogene. The CDR3 is 12 residues long. The chain's CDR3 is CASSNGRRPQHF. CDR3 nucleotide sequence: TGTGCCAGCAGCAACGGTCGTCGACCCCAGCATTTT.

The gene calls are TRBV5-6 and TRBJ1-2; tentatively, D is TRBD1 (6 bases). V was cut by 4 bases and J by 0 bases, with 13 bases left in between. This CDR3 has 15 residues. From germline, CDR1 is SGHDT and CDR2 YYEEEE. The chain's CDR3 is CASSPMGGANYGYTF. The CDR3 DNA reads TGTGCCAGCAGCCCGATGGGGGGCGCTAACTATGGCTACACCTTC.

This clone showed up just a few times. Additional DNA sequences in this sample encode the identical CDR3. The V and J genes are TRBV5-1 and TRBJ1-6; 9 bases match TRBD1. Germline loops: CDR1 SGHRS, CDR2 YFSETQ. J gave up 10 bases and V 3 bases, and 5 bases lay outside the gene matches. The CDR3 extends over 14 amino acids. The CDR3 protein is CASSSTGGDSPLHF. The CDR3 DNA is TGCGCCAGCAGCTCCACAGGGGGCGACTCACCCCTCCACTTT.

This clone was counted a single time. CDR3: CASSQENYGYTF. Written as DNA, the CDR3 is TGTGCCAGCAGCCAGGAAAACTATGGCTACACCTTC. The V call is TRBV7-9, the J call TRBJ1-2; D not certain. The ends were cut back, 5 bases at V and 2 bases at J, with 6 bases in the middle. There are 12 residues in the CDR3. Germline V gene lookup returns CDR1 SEHNR and CDR2 FQNEAQ (reference sequence).

This chain connects TRBV2 to TRBJ2-2; D call uncertain. V was pared by 6 bases and J by 6 bases, with 14 bases between. Germline CDR1 and CDR2: SNHLY and FYNNEI. This CDR3 spans 14 amino acids. The CDR3 coding sequence is TGTGCCAGCAGGGGAACGGACGTGTCCGGGGAGCTGTTTTTT. It codes for CASRGTDVSGELFF.

By its share, this clone is medium-sized. In the same sample, other DNA sequences code for this CDR3. The chain recombines TRBV19 with TRBJ2-5; unclear D gene. The CDR3 runs to 12 residues. Germline CDR1 is LNHDA and CDR2 is SQIVND (reference sequence). V lost 6 bases and J lost 5, with 10 bases in between. CDR3 region: CASRQSGETQYF. In DNA, the CDR3 is TGTGCCAGTAGACAGTCGGGTGAGACCCAGTACTTC.

The chain recombines TRBV12-5 with TRBJ1-2; D remains unclear. This CDR3 has 12 amino acids. In germline, CDR1 is LGHNT, CDR2 FRNRAP. Trimming took off 0 bases at V and 8 bases at J, with 7 bases between the two ends. The CDR3 sequence: CASGLVERGYTF. In nucleotides, the CDR3 is TGTGCTAGTGGTTTGGTAGAGAGGGGCTACACCTTC.

In its sample, this clone was seen once. The rearrangement uses TRBV6-5 and TRBJ2-2; tentatively, D is TRBD1 (6 bases). The germline V gene has CDR1 MNHEY and CDR2 SVGAGI. The CDR3 has 15 amino acids. Between the trimmed V and J ends, which lost 6 bases and 2 bases, there was a span of 13 bases. The DNA for the CDR3 is TGTGCCAGCAGAAGCGGACAGAAAAACACCGGGGAGCTGTTTTTT. Encoded protein: CASRSGQKNTGELFF.

The CDR3 sequence is CASSGGGEQYF. The CDR3 DNA reads as TGTGCCAGCAGTGGGGGGGGAGAGCAGTACTTC. V is TRBV25-1 and J is TRBJ2-7; TRBD2 agrees at 7 bases. With 4 bases clipped from V and 7 bases from J, the junction kept 1 base outside the gene matches. The CDR3 has 11 residues. Germline V gene sequence: CDR1 MGHDK, CDR2 SYGVNS.

The V call is TRBV10-3, the J call TRBJ1-5; D not certain. This CDR3 region has 16 residues. Trimming removed 5 bases at V and 2 bases at J, with 16 bases between. From germline, CDR1 is ENHRY and CDR2 SYGVKD. The CDR3 protein is CAISPTLPAGNQPQHF. DNA of the CDR3: TGTGCCATCAGTCCCACCCTGCCGGCGGGCAATCAGCCCCAGCATTTT.

This chain uses TRBV28 with TRBJ1-6; 9 bases fit TRBD1. CDR3 length: 16 amino acids. From germline, CDR1 is MDHEN and CDR2 SYDVKM. With V trimmed by 5 bases and J by 7 bases, 9 bases remained unmatched. Here the CDR3 reads CASSRYRGRINSPLHF. Written as DNA, the CDR3 is TGTGCCAGCAGTAGATACAGGGGGCGCATCAATTCACCCCTCCACTTT.

The chain recombines TRBV6-5 with TRBJ1-1; D is possibly TRBD1 (5 bases). In germline, CDR1 is MNHEY, CDR2 SVGAGI. The V end was cut by 6 bases, the J end by 2 bases, with 16 bases between. The CDR3 has 15 amino acids. The CDR3 DNA follows: TGTGCCAGCAGCGCGTGGAGGGGAACTAACACTGAAGCTTTCTTT. Protein sequence: CASSAWRGTNTEAFF.

This clone was counted once. V gene TRBV13 combines with J gene TRBJ1-5, with D maybe TRBD1 (5 bases). In germline, CDR1 is PRHDT, CDR2 FYEKMQ (reference sequence). V was shortened by 3 bases and J by 8 bases, with 11 bases between the two germline ends. This CDR3 is 13 amino acids long. Here the CDR3 reads CASSLRQGEPQHF. The CDR3 DNA sequence: TGTGCCAGCAGCTTGCGCCAGGGTGAGCCCCAGCATTTT. The variable domain in full, completed from reference TRBV13 and TRBJ1-5, reads AAGVIQSPRHLIKEKRETATLKCYPIPRHDTVYWYQQGPGQDPQFLISFYEKMQSDKGSIPDRFSAQQFSDYHSELNMSSLELGDSALYFCASSLRQGEPQHFGDGTRLSIL.

The rearrangement joins TRBV19 to TRBJ2-3, with 11 bases matching TRBD2. CDR3 length: 16 amino acids. CDR1 is LNHDA, CDR2 SQIVND, per germline (reference sequence). The V gene end was trimmed by 4 bases and the J gene end by 0 bases; junction bases not matched to a gene: 3. The CDR3 DNA is TGTGCCAGTAGTACCCGGACTAGCGGGAGCACAGATACGCAGTATTTT. Amino acids: CASSTRTSGSTDTQYF.

The chain links TRBV27 to TRBJ1-6, with 9 bases aligning to TRBD1. Germline V gene lookup returns CDR1 MNHEY and CDR2 SMNVEV (reference sequence). With 1 base clipped from V and 8 bases from J, the junction kept 12 bases outside the gene matches. This CDR3 comprises 18 residues. DNA for the CDR3: TGTGCCAGCAGTTTATACGCTTTAAGGACAGGGGATTATTCACCCCTCCACTTT. Residues: CASSLYALRTGDYSPLHF.

The J gene is TRBJ1-2, the V gene TRBV7-9; D unresolved. With 1 base removed from V and 3 bases from J, the gap between germline ends came to 9 bases. The CDR3 is made up of 14 amino acids. The germline V gene encodes CDR1 SEHNR and CDR2 FQNEAQ (reference sequence). CDR3 nucleotide sequence: TGTGCCAGCAGCTTAGATGGCAAATACTATGGCTACACCTTC. It specifies CASSLDGKYYGYTF.

The CDR3 sequence: CASSGRTGENEQFF. CDR3 sequence (DNA): TGTGCCAGCAGCGGTCGGACAGGGGAAAATGAGCAGTTCTTC. The chain joins TRBV9 to TRBJ2-1; 9 bases line up with TRBD1. The CDR3 extends over 14 amino acids. CDR1 and CDR2 (germline): SGDLS, YYNGEE. The junction had 5 bases not matched to a gene; V was cut back by 3 bases and J by 7 bases.

This clone was picked up one time. This chain uses TRBV7-2 with TRBJ1-2; 10 positions agree with TRBD1. The germline V gene has CDR1 SGHTA and CDR2 FQGNSA. This CDR3 has 15 amino acids. The V and J ends lost 5 bases and 5 bases, in that order; junction bases with no gene match: 8. CDR3 residues: CASSHGQGDAYGYTF. The CDR3 bases are TGTGCCAGCAGCCATGGACAGGGGGACGCGTATGGCTACACCTTC. The whole variable domain, remainder taken from reference TRBV7-2 and TRBJ1-2, is GAGVSQSPSNKVTEKGKDVELRCDPISGHTALYWYRQSLGQGLEFLIYFQGNSAPDKSGLPSDRFSAERTGGSVSTLTIQRTQQEDSAVYLCASSHGQGDAYGYTFGSGTRLTVV.

V usage is TRBV28 and J usage is TRBJ2-7; 10 positions match TRBD1. V lost 10 bases and J lost 3; bases outside the gene matches: 9. The CDR3 covers 14 residues. CDR1 and CDR2 (germline): MDHEN, SYDVKM. The CDR3 DNA reads TGTGCCACTCAGACGGGACAGGGGAACTACGAGCAGTACTTC. Its translation is CATQTGQGNYEQYF.

This clone has a single count. V gene TRBV7-2 combines with J gene TRBJ2-7; 7 bases fit TRBD1. Germline CDR1 and CDR2: SGHTA and FQGNSA. This CDR3 is built from 18 residues. Trimming removed 0 bases from V and 5 bases from J; junction bases left unmatched: 16. The CDR3 nucleotides read TGTGCCAGCAGCTTAGCGCTTCGACAGGGCTTTGGTCATCACGAGCAGTACTTC. Translated, it gives CASSLALRQGFGHHEQYF.

This chain uses TRBV30 with TRBJ2-5; TRBD2 matches at 11 bases. Looked up from germline, CDR1 is GTSNPN and CDR2 is SVGIG (reference sequence). CDR3 length: 18 residues. V was pared by 3 bases and J by 6 bases, with 18 bases of the junction left unmatched. The CDR3 coding sequence is TGTGCCTGGAGCGAGGGCCTAGCGGGAGGACGGGGCAGGAAGACCCAGTACTTC. Translated, it gives CAWSEGLAGGRGRKTQYF.

This chain connects TRBV5-6 to TRBJ1-2; no clear D gene. The V gene lost 2 bases and the J gene lost 8 bases, with 7 bases spanning the gap. This CDR3 has 11 amino acids. Per the germline V gene, CDR1 is SGHDT and CDR2 is YYEEEE. The CDR3 reads CASSLREGYTF. As DNA, the CDR3 is TGTGCCAGCAGCTTAAGGGAAGGCTACACCTTC.

The J gene is TRBJ2-7, the V gene TRBV2, with D possibly being TRBD1 (5 bases). The V end was cut by 6 bases, the J end by 0 bases, with 9 bases between. The CDR3 is 13 amino acids. CDR1 and CDR2 (germline): SNHLY, FYNNEI. The CDR3 nucleotides are TGTGCCAGCAGGGGGCCGGCCTCCTACGAGCAGTACTTC. It yields the protein CASRGPASYEQYF.

This clone showed up just once. The chain links TRBV28 to TRBJ1-1, with 9 bases that match TRBD1. Trimming removed 4 bases from V and 5 bases from J; junction bases left unmatched: 8. Germline values: CDR1 MDHEN, CDR2 SYDVKM. The CDR3 has 15 amino acids. CDR3 DNA sequence: TGTGCCAGCAGTTCGCGGGACAGGGAAGGTACTGAAGCTTTCTTT. Residues: CASSSRDREGTEAFF.

The V gene is TRBV30, the J gene TRBJ1-5; D ambiguous. The CDR3 has 13 residues. In germline, CDR1 is GTSNPN, CDR2 SVGIG (reference sequence). Deletions cut 2 bases from V and 0 bases from J, with 5 bases between. The CDR3 DNA reads TGTGCCTGGAGTCTCTATAGCAATCAGCCCCAGCATTTT. Translated, it gives CAWSLYSNQPQHF.

The rearrangement uses TRBV6-5 and TRBJ2-5, with 7 bases identical to TRBD1. The ends lost 2 bases at V and 4 bases at J; junction bases unmatched: 4. This CDR3 spans 14 amino acids. Germline V CDR1 and CDR2: MNHEY, SVGAGI. CDR3 sequence reads: CASSYGDSLETQYF. CDR3 in DNA: TGTGCCAGCAGTTACGGGGACAGTCTAGAGACCCAGTACTTC.